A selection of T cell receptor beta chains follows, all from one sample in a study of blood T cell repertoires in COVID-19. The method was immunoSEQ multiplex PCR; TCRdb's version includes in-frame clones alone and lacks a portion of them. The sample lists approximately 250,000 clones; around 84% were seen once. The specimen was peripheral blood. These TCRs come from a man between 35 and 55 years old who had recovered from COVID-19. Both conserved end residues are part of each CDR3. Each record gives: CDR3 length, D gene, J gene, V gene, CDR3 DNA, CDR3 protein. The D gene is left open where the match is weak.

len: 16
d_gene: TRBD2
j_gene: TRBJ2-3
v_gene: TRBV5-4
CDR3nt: TGTGCCAGCAGCTACCGACTAGCGGGTGATACAGATACGCAGTATTTT
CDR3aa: CASSYRLAGDTDTQYF

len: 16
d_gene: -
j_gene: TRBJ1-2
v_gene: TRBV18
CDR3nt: TGTGCCAGCTCACCCTCTCTGGACAGACGTAACTATGGCTACACCTTC
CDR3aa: CASSPSLDRRNYGYTF

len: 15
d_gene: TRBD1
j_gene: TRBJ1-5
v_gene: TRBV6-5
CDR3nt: TGTGCCAGCAGCCAGGGACAGGGAAGCAATCAGCCCCAGCATTTT
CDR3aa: CASSQGQGSNQPQHF

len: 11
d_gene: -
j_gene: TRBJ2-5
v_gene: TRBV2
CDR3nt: TGTGCCAGCAGTGTCGAAGAGACCCAGTACTTC
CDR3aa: CASSVEETQYF

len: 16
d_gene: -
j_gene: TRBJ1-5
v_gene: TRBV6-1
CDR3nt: TGTGCCAGCAGTGAAGGGGGAGGCTTTCATGATCAGCCCCAGCATTTT
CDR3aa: CASSEGGGFHDQPQHF

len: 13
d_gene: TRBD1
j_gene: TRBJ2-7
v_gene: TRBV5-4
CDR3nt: TGTGCCAGCAGCCTAAACAGGGGCTACGAGCAGTACTTC
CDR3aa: CASSLNRGYEQYF

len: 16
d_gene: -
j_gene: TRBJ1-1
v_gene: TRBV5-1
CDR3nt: TGCGCCAGCAGCTTGGCCGGAGGGGCGGGGAACACTGAAGCTTTCTTT
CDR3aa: CASSLAGGAGNTEAFF

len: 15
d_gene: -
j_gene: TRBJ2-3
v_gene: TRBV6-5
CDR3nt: TGTGCCAGCAGTTACATACGCGGGGCGGGAGATACGCAGTATTTT
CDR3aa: CASSYIRGAGDTQYF

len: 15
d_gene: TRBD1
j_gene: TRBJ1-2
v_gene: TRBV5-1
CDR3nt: TGCGCCAGCAGCCCGGGGACAGAGGGGAACTATGGCTACACCTTC
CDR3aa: CASSPGTEGNYGYTF

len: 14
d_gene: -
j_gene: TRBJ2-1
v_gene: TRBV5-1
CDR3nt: TGCGCCAGCAGCTATAATCCCTCCTACAATGAGCAGTTCTTC
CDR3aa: CASSYNPSYNEQFF

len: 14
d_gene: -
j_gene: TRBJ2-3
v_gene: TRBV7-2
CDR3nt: TGTGCCAGCAGCTTCCAGACTAGCACAGATACGCAGTATTTT
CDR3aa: CASSFQTSTDTQYF

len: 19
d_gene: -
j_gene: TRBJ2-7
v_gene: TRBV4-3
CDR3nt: TGCGCCAGCAGCCAAGTGCGGAACCTAAGAGGGGGGGTGGGCTTCGAGCAGTACTTC
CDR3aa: CASSQVRNLRGGVGFEQYF

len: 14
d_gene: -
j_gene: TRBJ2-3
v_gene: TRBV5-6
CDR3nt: TGTGCCAGCAGCGAGGACACCTACACAGATACGCAGTATTTT
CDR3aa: CASSEDTYTDTQYF

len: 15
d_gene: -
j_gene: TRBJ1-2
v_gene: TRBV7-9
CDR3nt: TGTGCCAGCAGCTTAGGGGGCGGAATTAACTATGGCTACACCTTC
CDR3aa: CASSLGGGINYGYTF

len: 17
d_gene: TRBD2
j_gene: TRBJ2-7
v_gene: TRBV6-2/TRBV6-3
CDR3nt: TGTGCCAGCAGCGGGACTAGCGGGGGTTTAACCTCCTACGAGCAGTACTTC
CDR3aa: CASSGTSGGLTSYEQYF

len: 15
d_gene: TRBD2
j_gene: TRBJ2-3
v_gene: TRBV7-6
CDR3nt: TGTGCCAGCAGCTTTAGCGGGGGATTCACAGATACGCAGTATTTT
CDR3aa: CASSFSGGFTDTQYF

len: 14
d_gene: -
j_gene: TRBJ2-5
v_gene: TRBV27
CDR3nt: TGTGCCAGCAGTTCGGACTCGTCCGGGGAGACCCAGTACTTC
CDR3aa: CASSSDSSGETQYF